The source of this T cell receptor (beta chain) is a study of blood T cells in healthy people across ages. General study points: What prevented conclusive comparison of naive and antigen-experienced cells was that PBMCs were unsorted. Diversity figures based on one million T cells were deemed too low.

The use of a sample-barcoded 5' primer and a J-beta primer mix characterized a second PCR of roughly 7 to 11 cycles. TCRdb re-derived calls from the 5' RACE reads in MiXCR, one entry per CDR3 protein. This sample carries about 640,000 distinct CDR3 sequences, roughly 58% of them seen once, and the ten largest clones take around 37%. With respect to this clonotype: The antigen is not known.

About 10 milliliters of peripheral blood were drawn from each donor into EDTA-treated tubes. Trimming took 4 bases from V and 4 from J; bases not matched to a gene: 9. This CDR3 is 15 amino acids long. CDR1 and CDR2 (germline): MNHNS, SASEGT. The V call is TRBV6-1, the J call TRBJ1-2; 7 nucleotides line up with TRBD1. This clonotype was obtained from a man in his 60s in good health. The sequenced material came from blood. CDR3 loop: CASSARRQGGYGYTF. As DNA, the CDR3 is TGTGCCAGCAGTGCGCGCAGACAGGGCGGCTATGGCTACACCTTC.